Listed below are T cell receptor beta chains from one sample, sequenced in a study of Ad26.COV2.S vaccination and SARS-CoV-2 variants. The repertoire was sequenced with immunoSEQ multiplex PCR; TCRdb's copy has only in-frame clones and lacks some. The sample has about 440,000 clones; less than 95% are singletons. The material was peripheral blood, obtained in a trial of Ad26.COV2.S vaccine versus placebo. Source of these receptors: a person aged 18 to 65 who received the Ad26.COV2.S COVID-19 vaccine or a placebo. CDR3s include the opening cysteine and the closing phenylalanine or tryptophan. A D gene is named only where the DNA matches it firmly. The size field is filled for only some rows; it gives once, few, many or a size class.

j_call d_call v_call clone_size cdr3_nt cdr3_aa
TRBJ2-1 NA TRBV12-2 NA TGTGCAAGTCGCCGCAACGGGACTAGCGTCTACAATGAGCAGTTCTTC CASRRNGTSVYNEQFF
TRBJ1-1 NA TRBV28 NA TGTGCCAGCAGGCAATGGCTACTAAACACTGAAGCTTTCTTT CASRQWLLNTEAFF
TRBJ2-3 TRBD2 TRBV2 once TGTGCCAGCAGTGACGGACTAGCGGGAGAGTCGGATACGCAGTATTTT CASSDGLAGESDTQYF
TRBJ2-1 NA TRBV20-1 NA TGCAGTGCTAGAGATCCCCATGAGCAGTTCTTC CSARDPHEQFF
TRBJ1-2 NA TRBV3-1/TRBV3-2 NA TGTGCCAGCAGCCAATCCTGGGCTGCGGGGGGCTATGGCTACACCTTC CASSQSWAAGGYGYTF
TRBJ2-7 TRBD2 TRBV6-2/TRBV6-3 NA TGTGCCAGCAGTTACCGGGGGGGGCGGCCCTACGAGCAGTACTTC CASSYRGGRPYEQYF
TRBJ1-5 NA TRBV28 NA TGTGCCAGCAGTTTATTTCGGGTCCTAAGCAATCAGCCCCAGCATTTT CASSLFRVLSNQPQHF
TRBJ1-1 TRBD1 TRBV9 NA TGTGCCAGCAGCAGACATGGACAGGGGACCGAAGCTTTCTTT CASSRHGQGTEAFF
TRBJ2-2 NA TRBV7-2 NA TGTGCCAGCAGCCAAAGAGGGGGTCGGACCGGGGAGCTGTTTTTT CASSQRGGRTGELFF
TRBJ1-1 TRBD1 TRBV19 NA TGTGCCAGTAGTATAGGGGACAGGGACACTGAAGCTTTCTTT CASSIGDRDTEAFF
TRBJ2-7 NA TRBV11-2 NA TGTGCCAGCAGCTCCGTGGGGGCTCGGTACGAGCAGTACTTC CASSSVGARYEQYF
TRBJ2-7 TRBD2 TRBV18 NA TGTGCCAGCTCACCTGGACTAGCGAGCACCTACGAGCAGTACTTC CASSPGLASTYEQYF
TRBJ2-3 NA TRBV4-3 NA TGCGCCAGCAGCCAAGATCAGGTTGGCCAGCAGTATTTT CASSQDQVGQQYF
TRBJ2-7 TRBD1 TRBV4-1 NA TGCGCCAGCAGCCAAGGGGGAGACAGGGTAACCTACGAGCAGTACTTC CASSQGGDRVTYEQYF
TRBJ1-3 NA TRBV9 NA TGTGCCAGCAGCGTCCCCGGAAACACCATATATTTT CASSVPGNTIYF
TRBJ1-1 TRBD1 TRBV13 NA TGTGCCAGCAGCACCGACAGGGGGTTGGGCACTGAAGCTTTCTTT CASSTDRGLGTEAFF
TRBJ2-7 TRBD1 TRBV2 few TGTGCCAGCATCCCGAGGGACAGGGCCACCTACGAGCAGTACTTC CASIPRDRATYEQYF
TRBJ2-1 NA TRBV12-3/TRBV12-4 NA TGTGCCAGCAGGCACCAGACCGGGAATGAGCAGTTCTTC CASRHQTGNEQFF
TRBJ2-7 TRBD1 TRBV14 NA TGTGCCAGCAAGAGGACAGGGCTCATTTACGAGCAGTACTTC CASKRTGLIYEQYF
TRBJ2-2 NA TRBV20-1 NA TGCAGTGCTAGTGAAGGGGCAAACACCGGGGAGCTGTTTTTT CSASEGANTGELFF
TRBJ2-3 NA TRBV7-3 NA TGTGCCAGCAGCTCCACCTGGGCAGATACGCAGTATTTT CASSSTWADTQYF
TRBJ1-2 TRBD1 TRBV19 NA TGTGCCAGTAGTAAAGGGACAGGGGCCAACTATGGCTACACCTTC CASSKGTGANYGYTF
TRBJ1-2 TRBD1 TRBV28 NA TGTGCCAGCAGACAATCAGGGGGCTATGGCTACACCTTC CASRQSGGYGYTF
TRBJ2-1 NA TRBV20-1 NA TGCAGTGCTAGTTGGCCTGGCGTGACCAATGAGCAGTTCTTC CSASWPGVTNEQFF
TRBJ2-2 TRBD2 TRBV7-6 NA TGTGCCAGCAGTCGCGGGAGGGAGACCGGGGAGCTGTTTTTT CASSRGRETGELFF